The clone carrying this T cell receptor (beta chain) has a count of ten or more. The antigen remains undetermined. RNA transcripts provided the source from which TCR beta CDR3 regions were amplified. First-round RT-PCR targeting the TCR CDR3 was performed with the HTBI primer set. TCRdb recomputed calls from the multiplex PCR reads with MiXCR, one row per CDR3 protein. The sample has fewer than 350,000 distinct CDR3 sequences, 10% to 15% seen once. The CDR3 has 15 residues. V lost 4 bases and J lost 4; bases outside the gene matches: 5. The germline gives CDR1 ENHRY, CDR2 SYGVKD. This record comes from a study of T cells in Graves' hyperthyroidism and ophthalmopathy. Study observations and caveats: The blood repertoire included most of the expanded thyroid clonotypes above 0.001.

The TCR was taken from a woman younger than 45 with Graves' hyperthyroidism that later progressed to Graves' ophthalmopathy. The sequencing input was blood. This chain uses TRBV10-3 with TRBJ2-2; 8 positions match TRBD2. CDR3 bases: TGTGCCATCAGTGGGCGGACTAGCAGCACCGGGGAGCTGTTTTTT. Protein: CAISGRTSSTGELFF.